One and the same sample provided the 20 T cell receptor beta chains below, sequenced in a study of blood T cells in healthy people across ages. Primers used in a second PCR of about 7 to 12 cycles were a sample-barcoded 5' primer and a J-beta primer mix. TCRdb re-called the 5' RACE reads with MiXCR, one entry per CDR3 protein. This table holds some 750,000 distinct CDR3 sequences, 22% found once. Source material: blood. The receptors originated from a man aged 65 to 79 in good health.

The V gene is TRBV29-1, the J gene TRBJ1-1; D remains unclear. In germline, CDR1 is SQVTM, CDR2 ANQGSEA. V gave up 1 base and J gave up 7 bases, with 7 bases separating them. The CDR3 consists of 11 residues. The CDR3 bases are TGCAGCGTTGAAGGAGGTCATGAAGCTTTCTTT. Translated: CSVEGGHEAFF.

This clonotype was observed a few times. This chain connects TRBV6-6 to TRBJ1-1; no clear D gene. CDR1 and CDR2 from the germline V gene are MNHNY and SVGAGI (reference sequence). Trimming left V 2 bases short and J 5 bases short, with 6 bases between. CDR3 length: 12 amino acids. This chain's CDR3 is CASSYSSTEAFF. The CDR3 nucleotides are TGTGCCAGCAGTTACAGTAGTACTGAAGCTTTCTTT.

The chain couples TRBV20-1 to TRBJ2-2; no reliable D call. This CDR3 comprises 15 residues. V dropped 6 bases and J dropped 3 bases, with 17 bases sitting between them. Per germline, CDR1 DFQATT and CDR2 SNEGSKA (reference sequence). The CDR3 spells CSAKNLRADTGELFF. CDR3 DNA sequence: TGCAGTGCCAAAAACCTACGGGCGGACACCGGGGAGCTGTTTTTT.

In this sample, this clonotype turned up many times. CDR3 sequence: CASSQGAGANVLTF. The CDR3 DNA is TGTGCCAGCAGCCAGGGGGCTGGGGCCAACGTCCTGACTTTC. The chain couples TRBV12-3 or TRBV12-4 to TRBJ2-6; 7 nucleotides agree with TRBD1. The CDR3 has 14 amino acids. V lost 6 bases, J lost 2 bases, and 1 base stayed unmatched.

The chain couples TRBV7-9 to TRBJ1-2, with 8 bases matching TRBD1. The CDR3 runs to 16 residues. The germline gives CDR1 SEHNR, CDR2 FQNEAQ (reference sequence). With V trimmed by 5 bases and J by 8 bases, 16 bases remained unmatched. The CDR3 is CASSPEDRVSIGGYTF. The CDR3 DNA follows: TGTGCCAGCAGCCCTGAGGACAGGGTCAGTATCGGCGGCTACACCTTC.

The chain uses TRBV7-2 and TRBJ2-5; D possibly corresponds to TRBD2 (5 bases). The CDR3 runs 14 residues. The V gene's germline CDR1 is SGHTA and CDR2 FQGNSA. V gave up 2 bases and J gave up 1 base, with 8 bases separating them. In DNA, the CDR3 is TGTGCCAGCAGCTTAACGCGGGTCCAAGAGACCCAGTACTTC. Translation gives CASSLTRVQETQYF. Looking up the rest from reference TRBV7-2 and TRBJ2-5 gives the full variable domain: GAGVSQSPSNKVTEKGKDVELRCDPISGHTALYWYRQSLGQGLEFLIYFQGNSAPDKSGLPSDRFSAERTGGSVSTLTIQRTQQEDSAVYLCASSLTRVQETQYFGPGTRLLVL.

The chain is built from TRBV4-2 and TRBJ1-2; a possible D gene is TRBD1 (5 bases). Germline CDR1 reads LGHNA; CDR2 reads YNFKEQ. The CDR3 has 13 amino acids. Trimming took off 1 base at V and 7 bases at J, with 10 bases between the two ends. For the CDR3, the DNA is TGTGCCAGCAGCCAAGGGCAGGGTGTTGGCTACACCTTC. The encoded protein is CASSQGQGVGYTF.

This clonotype has a handful of counts. The chain recombines TRBV20-1 with TRBJ2-1; no definite D call. Germline values: CDR1 DFQATT, CDR2 SNEGSKA (reference sequence). CDR3 size: 14 residues. Trimming pared 3 bases from V and 3 bases from J, leaving 12 bases between. The CDR3 here is CSASTRAHYNEQFF. CDR3 in DNA: TGCAGTGCTAGTACCCGGGCCCACTACAATGAGCAGTTCTTC.

This chain links TRBV29-1 with TRBJ2-7; D uncertain. The CDR3 runs 13 residues. V was shortened by 2 bases and J by 3 bases, with 11 bases between the two germline ends. Germline CDR1 SQVTM, CDR2 ANQGSEA. The CDR3 DNA sequence: TGCAGCGTTGAATCAGGTCAGAGCTACGAGCAGTACTTC. It translates to CSVESGQSYEQYF.

The rearrangement joins TRBV20-1 to TRBJ2-2; D gene unclear. The CDR3 consists of 11 residues. The V end was cut by 3 bases, the J end by 7 bases, with 6 bases between. From germline, CDR1 is DFQATT and CDR2 SNEGSKA (reference sequence). CDR3 protein: CSARTHGELFF. CDR3 nucleotides: TGCAGTGCTAGGACCCACGGGGAGCTGTTTTTT.

This clonotype was counted only a few times. The rearrangement links TRBV18 to TRBJ2-1; 9 nucleotides match TRBD2. The ends lost 2 bases at V and 0 bases at J; junction bases unmatched: 5. The CDR3 totals 17 residues. The V gene's germline CDR1 is KGHSH and CDR2 LQKENI. CDR3 bases: TGTGCCAGCTCACCAAAGGCTAGCGGGAACTCCTACAATGAGCAGTTCTTC. Amino acids: CASSPKASGNSYNEQFF.

The chain uses TRBV6-2 or TRBV6-3 and TRBJ2-7; a possible D gene is TRBD1 (5 bases). The CDR3 has 13 residues. V shed 5 bases and J shed 0 bases, with 8 bases lying between them. Germline-derived CDR1 and CDR2 are MNHEY and SVGEGT. This chain's CDR3 is CASSTGNSYEQYF. CDR3 coding DNA: TGTGCCAGCAGTACAGGTAACTCCTACGAGCAGTACTTC.

This clonotype was seen at least ten times. V is TRBV20-1 and J is TRBJ1-6, with TRBD1 identical over 7 bases. The CDR3 runs to 14 residues. V shed 4 bases and J 5 bases; nucleotides not matched to a gene: 5. CDR1 is DFQATT and CDR2 is SNEGSKA in the germline V gene (reference sequence). The CDR3 sequence is CSANLQGNNSPLHF. CDR3 bases: TGCAGTGCTAATTTACAGGGGAATAATTCACCCCTCCACTTT.

V is TRBV5-1 and J is TRBJ2-7; D gene ambiguous. This CDR3 is 15 amino acids long. CDR1 and CDR2 (germline): SGHRS, YFSETQ. V was cut by 0 bases and J by 2 bases, with 12 bases left in between. CDR3 nucleotides: TGCGCCAGCAGCTTGGGGCAGTCTCTCACCTACGAGCAGTACTTC. Residues: CASSLGQSLTYEQYF.

The chain recombines TRBV24-1 with TRBJ2-1; 7 bases map to TRBD2. The CDR3 is 15 residues long. CDR1 and CDR2 (germline): KGHDR, SFDVKD. V lost 6 bases to trimming and J lost 3 bases; unmatched junction nucleotides: 7. CDR3 protein: CATSTSGENYNEQFF. CDR3 nucleotides: TGTGCCACCAGTACGAGCGGGGAAAACTACAATGAGCAGTTCTTC.

This clonotype appeared a few times. The chain couples TRBV5-5 to TRBJ2-5; D possibly corresponds to TRBD1 (6 bases). The DNA end is a closer match to TRBJ2-7, so the J assignment may be wrong. Germline-derived CDR1 and CDR2 are SGHKS and YYEKEE (reference sequence). The CDR3 runs to 15 residues. The CDR3 bases are TGTGCCAGCAGCTTTTCCGGGACAACCGCCTACGAGCAGTACGTC. Its protein product is CASSFSGTTAYEQYV.

This clonotype appeared a few times. The chain combines TRBV5-1 with TRBJ2-1; D is unresolved. The germline CDR1 and CDR2 sequences are SGHRS and YFSETQ. CDR3 size: 14 residues. The V gene lost 2 bases and the J gene lost 2 bases, with 8 bases spanning the gap. The CDR3 nucleotides are TGCGCCAGCAGCTTCCAGGCGACCTACAATGAGCAGTTCTTC. Translation: CASSFQATYNEQFF. Full variable domain (rest looked up from reference TRBV5-1 and TRBJ2-1): KAGVTQTPRYLIKTRGQQVTLSCSPISGHRSVSWYQQTPGQGLQFLFEYFSETQRNKGNFPGRFSGRQFSNSRSEMNVSTLELGDSALYLCASSFQATYNEQFFGPGTRLTVL.

The rearrangement links TRBV20-1 to TRBJ2-7, with TRBD2 matching over 8 bases. Losses at the gene ends were 3 bases for V and 4 bases for J; bases not matched to a gene: 5. CDR3 length equals 13 residues. Germline CDR1 DFQATT, CDR2 SNEGSKA (reference sequence). The CDR3: CSASRKRGYEQYV. CDR3 in DNA: TGCAGTGCTAGCCGTAAGCGGGGGTACGAGCAGTACGTC.

The CDR3 region has the DNA TGTGCCAGCAGCCAGGGGGCTTGGGCCGGGGAGCTGTTTTTT. Its protein is CASSQGAWAGELFF. The chain carries TRBV4-2 and TRBJ2-2, with a possible D match to TRBD1 (6 bases). Trimming stripped 3 bases from V and 6 bases from J, with 11 bases between. CDR3 size: 14 residues. Germline assignment: CDR1 LGHNA and CDR2 YNFKEQ.

The rearrangement links TRBV5-8 to TRBJ1-2; 8 positions match TRBD1. V shed 4 bases, J shed 10 bases, and the junction held 12 bases outside the gene matches. The CDR3 is 14 residues long. Per the germline V gene, CDR1 is SGHTS and CDR2 is YDEGEE. In DNA, the CDR3 is TGTGCCAGCAGCCCGGAGGACAGGGAAGTAGTCTACACCTTC. It encodes CASSPEDREVVYTF. Drawing the rest from reference TRBV5-8 and TRBJ1-2, the complete variable domain is EAGVTQSPTHLIKTRGQQATLRCSPISGHTSVYWYQQALGLGLQFLLWYDEGEERNRGNFPPRFSGRQFPNYSSELNVNALELEDSALYLCASSPEDREVVYTFGSGTRLTVV.